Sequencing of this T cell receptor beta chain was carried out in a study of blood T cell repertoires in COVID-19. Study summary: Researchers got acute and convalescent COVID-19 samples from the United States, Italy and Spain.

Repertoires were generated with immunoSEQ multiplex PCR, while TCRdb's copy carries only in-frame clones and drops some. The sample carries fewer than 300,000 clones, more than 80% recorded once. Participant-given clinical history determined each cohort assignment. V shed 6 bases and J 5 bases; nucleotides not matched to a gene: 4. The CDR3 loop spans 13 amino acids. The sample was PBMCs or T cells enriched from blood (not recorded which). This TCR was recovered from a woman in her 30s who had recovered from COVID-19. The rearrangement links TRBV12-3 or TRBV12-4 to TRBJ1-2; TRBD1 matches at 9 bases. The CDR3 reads CASRRDRVYGYTF. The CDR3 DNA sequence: TGTGCCAGCAGAAGGGACAGGGTATATGGCTACACCTTC.